This TCR beta chain was documented in a study of T cells in Graves' hyperthyroidism and ophthalmopathy. TCR beta CDR3 regions were amplified from RNA transcripts. RT-PCR in the first round (using the HTBI primer set) targeted the TCR CDR3. TCRdb re-called the multiplex PCR reads through MiXCR, storing one row per CDR3 protein. Among over 350,000 distinct CDR3 sequences listed, roughly 14% were seen once. The CDR3 consists of 16 residues. J was trimmed by 2 bases and V by 7 bases; bases with no gene match: 8. Germline CDR1 reads MDHEN; CDR2 reads SYDVKM. Sequenced sample: blood. The chain combines TRBV28 with TRBJ2-1; 10 bases fit TRBD2. This receptor was taken from a man in his late teens or twenties with Graves' ophthalmopathy. CDR3 DNA: TGTGCCAGCAAGACTAGCGGGCCTTCCGCCTACAATGAGCAGTTCTTC. Protein sequence: CASKTSGPSAYNEQFF.